This T cell receptor beta chain was documented in a study of radiotherapy plus CTLA-4 blockade in lung cancer. Sequenced by immunoSEQ multiplex PCR; TCRdb stores in-frame clones only, minus some. The table includes tens of thousands of clones, approximately 80% detected once. The germline V and J ends were trimmed by 1 base and 3 bases, with 11 bases remaining between them. Germline V gives CDR1 SGHRS, CDR2 YFSETQ. The CDR3 is 15 residues long. This clone came up a few times. CTLA-4 blockade using ipilimumab, together with focal radiation, was received by patients with chemo-refractory metastatic non-small-cell lung cancer.

This material consisted of peripheral blood, taken from a patient treated with radiotherapy plus ipilimumab. The chain couples TRBV5-1 to TRBJ1-3, with no clear D. This TCR came from a human donor with non-small cell lung cancer who had stable disease on radiotherapy plus ipilimumab. The CDR3 loop reads CASSLSVGSGNTIYF. The DNA of the CDR3 is TGCGCCAGCAGCTTGTCGGTGGGCAGTGGAAACACCATATATTTT.